This T cell receptor (beta chain) was recorded in a study of T cells in tumors after PD-1 blockade. The data were produced by immunoSEQ multiplex PCR, yet TCRdb's version contains in-frame clones alone and is incomplete. The sample holds roughly 4,000 clones, around 70% seen once. In this sample, this clone is large. The antigen is unknown. CDR3 length: 16 residues. The V and J ends lost 4 bases and 0 bases respectively, with 13 bases between them. The germline gives CDR1 MNHNS, CDR2 SASEGT. Whole-study findings and limits: Blood contained about two fifths of the tumor's TCR clonotypes.

The receptor's source is a human donor with basal cell carcinoma. The chain employs TRBV6-1 and TRBJ1-3, with D uncertain. The sample here was tumor tissue, taken before anti-PD-1 treatment. Written as DNA, the CDR3 is TGTGCCAGCAGTGGAAGACGGCTAGCCTCTGGAAACACCATATATTTT. It translates to CASSGRRLASGNTIYF.